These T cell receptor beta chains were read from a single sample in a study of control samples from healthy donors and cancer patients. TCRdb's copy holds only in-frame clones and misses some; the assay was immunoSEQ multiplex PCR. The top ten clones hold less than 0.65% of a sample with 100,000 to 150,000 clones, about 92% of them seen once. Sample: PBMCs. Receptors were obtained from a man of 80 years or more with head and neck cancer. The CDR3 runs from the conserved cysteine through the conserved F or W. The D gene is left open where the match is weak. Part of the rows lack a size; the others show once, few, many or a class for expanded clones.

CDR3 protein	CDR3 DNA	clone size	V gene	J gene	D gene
CASSLAGRQETQYF	TGCGCCAGCAGCTTGGCGGGACGACAAGAGACCCAGTACTTC	-	TRBV5-1	TRBJ2-5	-
CASSRTGALNTEAFF	TGTGCCAGCAGCAGGACAGGGGCCTTGAACACTGAAGCTTTCTTT	-	TRBV6-5	TRBJ1-1	TRBD1
CASSIGGTLNTEAFF	TGTGCCAGTAGTATAGGAGGTACCCTGAACACTGAAGCTTTCTTT	-	TRBV19	TRBJ1-1	-
CASTVSGGGGQPQHF	TGTGCCAGTACCGTCTCCGGGGGGGGAGGTCAGCCCCAGCATTTT	-	TRBV19	TRBJ1-5	-
CASSFDSGIYNEQFF	TGTGCCAGCAGTTTTGACTCCGGGATCTACAATGAGCAGTTCTTC	-	TRBV6-2/TRBV6-3	TRBJ2-1	-
CASSKVSKDRGPELLLCYEQYF	TGTGCCAGCAGCAAAGTCTCCAAGGACAGGGGGCCAGAACTACTACTCTGCTACGAGCAGTACTTC	-	TRBV21-1	TRBJ2-7	-
CASSLETGGASYGYTF	TGTGCCAGCAGCCTTGAGACAGGGGGCGCTTCCTATGGCTACACCTTC	-	TRBV7-2	TRBJ1-2	TRBD1
CASSDLGKGVTEAFF	TGTGCCAGCAGTGACCTGGGGAAGGGGGTCACTGAAGCTTTCTTT	-	TRBV6-1	TRBJ1-1	-
CASSLDRGNIQYF	TGTGCCAGCAGCCTAGACAGGGGAAACATTCAGTACTTC	-	TRBV6-2/TRBV6-3	TRBJ2-4	TRBD1
CATSSGEELMNTEAFF	TGTGCCACCTCGTCAGGGGAGGAATTAATGAACACTGAAGCTTTCTTT	once	TRBV18	TRBJ1-1	-
CASSENARDEQYF	TGTGCCAGCAGCGAGAATGCCCGGGACGAGCAGTACTTC	-	TRBV5-4	TRBJ2-7	-
CASSEMGASPLHF	TGCGCCAGCAGTGAAATGGGGGCTTCACCCCTCCACTTT	-	TRBV10-2	TRBJ1-6	-
CASSGETGWNTGELFF	TGTGCCAGCAGCGGAGAGACAGGGTGGAACACCGGGGAGCTGTTTTTT	-	TRBV7-8	TRBJ2-2	TRBD1
CASSLGRPNTEAFF	TGTGCCAGCAGCTTGGGGCGGCCGAACACTGAAGCTTTCTTT	-	TRBV11-2	TRBJ1-1	-
CASNQRKFETDTQYF	TGCGCCAGCAACCAACGTAAATTTGAGACAGATACGCAGTATTTT	-	TRBV5-1	TRBJ2-3	-
CASSLQGSPLHF	TGTGCCAGCAGCTTGCAGGGATCACCCCTCCACTTT	-	TRBV7-9	TRBJ1-6	-
CASSPSFAEQFF	TGTGCCAGCAGCCCAAGTTTTGCAGAGCAGTTCTTC	-	TRBV7-8	TRBJ2-1	-
CASSDVAPYGYTF	TGTGCCAGCAGTGATGTGGCCCCCTATGGCTACACCTTC	-	TRBV6-1	TRBJ1-2	-
CASSPQRGPSGANVLTF	TGTGCCAGCTCACCACAGCGGGGCCCCTCTGGGGCCAACGTCCTGACTTTC	-	TRBV18	TRBJ2-6	TRBD2
CASSPRRGVEAFF	TGTGCCAGCAGTCCTCGACGTGGAGTTGAAGCTTTCTTT	-	TRBV27	TRBJ1-1	-
CASSGKDRGFYGYTF	TGTGCCAGCAGCGGGAAGGACAGGGGATTCTATGGCTACACCTTC	few	TRBV9	TRBJ1-2	TRBD1
CASSLVGRDYNSPLHF	TGTGCCAGCAGCTTGGTGGGGAGAGACTATAATTCACCCCTCCACTTT	-	TRBV5-6	TRBJ1-6	-
CASSDRAVYEQYF	TGTGCCAGCAGCGACAGGGCCGTGTACGAGCAGTACTTC	-	TRBV12-3/TRBV12-4	TRBJ2-7	TRBD1
CASKQTSNTGELFF	TGTGCCAGCAAGCAGACTTCGAATACCGGGGAGCTGTTTTTT	-	TRBV9	TRBJ2-2	-
CASSFSGQGEGEKLFF	TGCGCCAGCAGCTTTTCAGGACAGGGCGAAGGGGAAAAACTGTTTTTT	-	TRBV5-1	TRBJ1-4	TRBD1
CASSQRLAGAKSTDTQYF	TGTGCCAGCAGTCAGAGACTAGCGGGAGCCAAAAGCACAGATACGCAGTATTTT	-	TRBV27	TRBJ2-3	TRBD2
CASSHPGQGTHGYTF	TGTGCCAGTAGTCACCCGGGACAGGGGACCCATGGCTACACCTTC	-	TRBV19	TRBJ1-2	TRBD1
CASSAGGGGNTIYF	TGCGCCAGCAGCGCCGGGGGCGGTGGAAACACCATATATTTT	once	TRBV5-1	TRBJ1-3	-
CASSQLAGGETQYF	TGTGCCAGCAGCCAACTAGCGGGGGGTGAGACCCAGTACTTC	few	TRBV5-4	TRBJ2-5	TRBD2
CASSPPRGDTQYF	TGTGCCAGCTCACCACCGAGGGGAGATACGCAGTATTTT	-	TRBV18	TRBJ2-3	-
CASSPEGGRGGDTQYF	TGCGCCAGCAGCCCGGAAGGGGGGCGGGGGGGAGATACGCAGTATTTT	once	TRBV5-1	TRBJ2-3	TRBD2
CASSRTSGAYEQYF	TGTGCCAGCAGCCGAACTAGCGGGGCCTACGAGCAGTACTTC	-	TRBV3-1/TRBV3-2	TRBJ2-7	TRBD2
CASSVTGGNGYTF	TGTGCCAGCAGCGTGACAGGGGGCAATGGCTACACCTTC	-	TRBV5-8	TRBJ1-2	TRBD1
CASSYVVQLSSYEQYF	TGTGCCAGCAGTTACGTAGTTCAGTTAAGCTCCTACGAGCAGTACTTC	-	TRBV6-6	TRBJ2-7	-
CASSPPGPLQDTQYF	TGTGCCAGCAGTCCCCCGGGACCATTACAAGATACGCAGTATTTT	-	TRBV3-1/TRBV3-2	TRBJ2-3	-
CAISESREKLFF	TGTGCCATCAGTGAGAGTCGTGAAAAACTGTTTTTT	-	TRBV10-3	TRBJ1-4	-
CASGRQGAQYNEQFF	TGTGCCAGCGGCAGACAGGGGGCGCAGTACAATGAGCAGTTCTTC	-	TRBV25-1	TRBJ2-1	TRBD1
CASSYSEAGQGLRTEAFF	TGTGCCAGCAGTTACTCTGAGGCAGGGCAAGGTCTACGCACTGAAGCTTTCTTT	-	TRBV6-2/TRBV6-3	TRBJ1-1	-
CASSSTLSPLHF	TGTGCCAGCAGTTCTACTTTGTCACCCCTCCACTTT	-	TRBV27	TRBJ1-6	-
CASSGTMNTEAFF	TGCGCCAGCAGCGGAACGATGAACACTGAAGCTTTCTTT	-	TRBV4-1	TRBJ1-1	-
CASSLTGMGTEKLFF	TGCGCCAGCAGCTTAACCGGGATGGGGACCGAAAAACTGTTTTTT	-	TRBV5-1	TRBJ1-4	-
CAISENRNTGELFF	TGTGCCATCAGTGAGAACCGAAACACCGGGGAGCTGTTTTTT	once	TRBV10-3	TRBJ2-2	-